Below, 30 T cell receptor beta chains from the same sample are listed, as sequenced in a study of blood T cell repertoires in COVID-19. Sequencing was performed with immunoSEQ multiplex PCR; in TCRdb, only in-frame clones are kept and a portion is missing. The table has 150,000 to 200,000 clones, about 81% seen once. Sequencing was carried out using peripheral blood. The receptors shown here come from an elderly woman with COVID-19, enrolled during active disease.

Details on this clone: Compared with germline, one end of the junction differs, possibly owing to a read error. The V and J genes are TRBV7-7 and TRBJ2-1; 14 bases are shared with TRBD2. CDR3 length equals 16 residues. Germline V CDR1 and CDR2: SSHAT, FNYEAQ (reference sequence). The CDR3 spells CASSLEWGLAGDEQFF. In DNA, the CDR3 is TGTGCTAGCAGCTTAGAGTGGGGACTAGCGGGAGATGAGCAGTTCTTC. The whole variable domain, remainder taken from reference TRBV7-7 and TRBJ2-1, is GAGVSQSPRYKVTKRGQDVTLRCDPISSHATLYWYQQALGQGPEFLTYFNYEAQPDKSGLPSDRFSAERPEGSISTLTIQRTEQRDSAMYRCASSLEWGLAGDEQFFGPGTRLTVL.

The rearrangement uses TRBV7-9 and TRBJ2-7; possibly TRBD1 for D (6 bases). The length of the CDR3 is 13 residues. Looked up from germline, CDR1 is SEHNR and CDR2 is FQNEAQ (reference sequence). Deletions cut 2 bases from V and 2 bases from J, with 7 bases between. The CDR3 loop is CASSLWGPYEQYF. CDR3 DNA: TGTGCCAGCAGCTTATGGGGGCCCTACGAGCAGTACTTC.

The chain links TRBV11-2 to TRBJ2-7, with D unclear. The CDR3 covers 14 residues. Trimming removed 5 bases from V and 0 bases from J, with 11 bases in between. Germline CDR1 reads SGHAT; CDR2 reads FQNNGV. CDR3 region: CASSETVLSYEQYF. DNA of the CDR3: TGTGCCAGCAGCGAGACTGTGCTCTCCTACGAGCAGTACTTC.

This chain joins TRBV2 and TRBJ2-7; D is unclear. This CDR3 is built from 13 residues. Trimming shortened V by 2 bases and J by 2 bases, and 7 bases separated the two germline ends. Germline lookup yields CDR1 SNHLY and CDR2 FYNNEI. The CDR3 region is CASSELATYEQYF. DNA for the CDR3: TGTGCCAGCAGTGAACTGGCCACCTACGAGCAGTACTTC.

CDR3 amino acids: CASRGEGAAWEQYF. In DNA form, the CDR3 reads TGTGCCAGCAGAGGTGAGGGGGCGGCGTGGGAGCAGTACTTC. The chain joins TRBV28 to TRBJ2-7; 7 nucleotides match TRBD1. CDR1 and CDR2 from the germline V gene are MDHEN and SYDVKM. This CDR3 is built from 14 residues. The V and J ends lost 6 bases and 7 bases, in that order; junction bases with no gene match: 12. Based on the CDR3 plus reference TRBV28 and TRBJ2-7, the full variable domain is DVKVTQSSRYLVKRTGEKVFLECVQDMDHENMFWYRQDPGLGLRLIYFSYDVKMKEKGDIPEGYSVSREKKERFSLILESASTNQTSMYLCASRGEGAAWEQYFGPGTRLTVT.

The rearrangement joins TRBV18 to TRBJ2-5, with 10 nucleotides matching TRBD2. V was clipped by 3 bases and J by 3 bases; unmatched bases: 7. The CDR3 extends over 16 amino acids. Germline V gene sequence: CDR1 KGHSH, CDR2 LQKENI. The CDR3 protein is CASSPPSGRGKETQYF. Here the CDR3 DNA reads TGTGCCAGCTCACCGCCTAGCGGGAGAGGGAAAGAGACCCAGTACTTC.

The chain uses TRBV9 and TRBJ2-2; D gene ambiguous. The CDR3 length is 15 residues. The V gene's germline CDR1 is SGDLS and CDR2 YYNGEE. V gave up 0 bases and J gave up 2 bases, with 8 bases separating them. The CDR3 region is CASSVVGSNTGELFF. CDR3 sequence (DNA): TGTGCCAGCAGCGTAGTCGGGTCAAACACCGGGGAGCTGTTTTTT.

The chain recombines TRBV15 with TRBJ2-7; 10 nucleotides agree with TRBD1. This CDR3 comprises 15 residues. Trimming took 0 bases from V and 1 from J; bases not matched to a gene: 0. CDR1 and CDR2 from the germline V gene are LNHNV and YYDKDF (reference sequence). For the CDR3, the DNA is TGTGCCACCAGCAGAGAGGACAGGGGGTCCTACGAGCAGTACTTC. Translation: CATSREDRGSYEQYF.

This clone was picked up a small number of times. The genes are TRBV5-1 and TRBJ2-6; D gene ambiguous. The CDR3 covers 15 residues. Germline V gene data show CDR1 as SGHRS and CDR2 as YFSETQ. The V and J ends lost 2 bases and 1 base respectively, with 7 bases between them. This CDR3 is CASSLTSSGANVLTF. In DNA form, the CDR3 reads TGCGCCAGCAGCTTAACAAGTTCTGGGGCCAACGTCCTGACTTTC.

This clone was observed a handful of times. V and J are TRBV5-1 and TRBJ1-6; no clear D gene. CDR1 and CDR2 from the germline V gene are SGHRS and YFSETQ. V lost 0 bases to trimming and J lost 0 bases, with 7 bases between them. The CDR3 sequence is 16 residues long. CDR3 residues: CASSLDPSSYNSPLHF. CDR3 coding DNA: TGCGCCAGCAGCTTGGACCCCAGCTCCTATAATTCACCCCTCCACTTT.

The chain has TRBV28 and TRBJ1-1; D unresolved. Germline assignment: CDR1 MDHEN and CDR2 SYDVKM. The CDR3 has 12 amino acids. Trimming removed 2 bases from V and 7 bases from J, with 8 bases in between. The CDR3 sequence is CASSLQSFEAFF. DNA for the CDR3: TGTGCCAGCAGTTTACAGTCCTTTGAAGCTTTCTTT.

The chain carries TRBV2 and TRBJ1-5, with 7 bases matching TRBD1. Germline CDR1 and CDR2: SNHLY and FYNNEI. V lost 6 bases and J lost 3; bases outside the gene matches: 20. The CDR3 runs 19 residues. The DNA of the CDR3 is TGTGCCAGCAGGGGTCTACCGGGACAGATGGTTTTACACAATCAGCCCCAGCATTTT. Its translation: CASRGLPGQMVLHNQPQHF. Full variable domain (remainder filled in from reference TRBV2 and TRBJ1-5): EPEVTQTPSHQVTQMGQEVILRCVPISNHLYFYWYRQILGQKVEFLVSFYNNEISEKSEIFDDQFSVERPDGSNFTLKIRSTKLEDSAMYFCASRGLPGQMVLHNQPQHFGDGTRLSIL.

The V call is TRBV7-8, the J call TRBJ2-3; 7 nucleotides align to TRBD2. Looked up from germline, CDR1 is SGHVS and CDR2 is FQNEAQ. Trimming at V came to 0 bases and at J to 0 bases, leaving 3 bases not matched to a gene. The CDR3 is made up of 16 amino acids. In DNA form, the CDR3 reads TGTGCCAGCAGCTTAGCGCTAGCGGTTAGCACAGATACGCAGTATTTT. Residues: CASSLALAVSTDTQYF.

Here the CDR3 reads CASSYSGGVYEQYF. The DNA of the CDR3 is TGTGCCAGCAGTTATAGCGGGGGGGTTTACGAGCAGTACTTC. The chain links TRBV6-5 to TRBJ2-7, with 11 bases matching TRBD2. CDR1 and CDR2 (germline): MNHEY, SVGAGI. Trimming at V came to 3 bases and at J to 4 bases, leaving 2 bases not matched to a gene. This CDR3 has 14 residues.

The chain has TRBV10-3 and TRBJ2-5; 9 bases are shared with TRBD1. There are 13 residues in the CDR3. Unmatched junction bases numbered 7, after V lost 10 bases and J lost 4 bases. Germline loops: CDR1 ENHRY, CDR2 SYGVKD. The CDR3 sequence: CATLGQGGETQYF. The CDR3 bases are TGTGCCACCTTGGGACAGGGAGGAGAGACCCAGTACTTC.

The V call is TRBV27, the J call TRBJ2-1, with D maybe TRBD1 (6 bases). Germline values: CDR1 MNHEY, CDR2 SMNVEV (reference sequence). Trimming removed 6 bases from V and 4 bases from J, with 16 bases in between. This CDR3 is 15 amino acids long. The CDR3 spells CASSRDRTIYNEQFF. CDR3 in DNA: TGTGCCAGCAGCCGAGACAGGACGATTTACAATGAGCAGTTCTTC.

The chain employs TRBV7-2 and TRBJ1-2, with a weak D call TRBD1 (5 bases). V gave up 4 bases and J gave up 8 bases, with 23 bases separating them. CDR1 and CDR2 (germline): SGHTA, FQGNSA. The CDR3 has 16 residues. The CDR3 DNA sequence: TGTGCCAGCAGCTCCCTCGGGGGAATCTATTCAAGGGGCTACACCTTC. Its translation: CASSSLGGIYSRGYTF.

This chain links TRBV28 with TRBJ1-2, with 7 bases fitting TRBD1. The CDR3 spans 13 residues. Germline-derived CDR1 and CDR2 are MDHEN and SYDVKM. V lost 4 bases to trimming and J lost 5 bases; unmatched junction nucleotides: 4. The CDR3 spells CASSWGQNYGYTF. CDR3 DNA sequence: TGTGCCAGCAGTTGGGGACAGAATTATGGCTACACCTTC.

The rearrangement uses TRBV6-1 and TRBJ1-5; D might be TRBD1 (5 bases). V was trimmed by 0 bases and J by 4 bases, leaving 10 bases between them. CDR3 length: 15 amino acids. From germline, CDR1 is MNHNS and CDR2 SASEGT. The DNA of the CDR3 is TGTGCCAGCAGTGAAGCGCCCGGGGGAAATCAGCCCCAGCATTTT. Residues: CASSEAPGGNQPQHF.

In this sample, this clone turned up once. The V gene is TRBV7-9, the J gene TRBJ2-2; D is unclear. Trimming took off 6 bases at V and 1 base at J, with 12 bases between the two ends. This CDR3 has 15 residues. Germline CDR1 is SEHNR and CDR2 is FQNEAQ (reference sequence). The CDR3 loop reads CASSQTTRNTGELFF. The CDR3 coding sequence is TGTGCCAGCAGTCAGACGACACGGAACACCGGGGAGCTGTTTTTT.

The chain employs TRBV7-8 and TRBJ2-7; D unclear. This CDR3 has 13 residues. Germline V lookup: CDR1 SGHVS, CDR2 FQNEAQ. Trimming removed 3 bases from V and 4 bases from J, with 10 bases in between. CDR3 in DNA: TGTGCCAGCAGCTTGAGTCAGACTTACGAGCAGTACTTC. It specifies CASSLSQTYEQYF.

V and J are TRBV5-6 and TRBJ2-5, with TRBD1 identical over 8 bases. The CDR3 length is 13 residues. CDR1 and CDR2 from the germline V gene are SGHDT and YYEEEE. Losses at the gene ends were 3 bases for V and 2 bases for J; bases not matched to a gene: 0. The CDR3 region is CASSYRGQETQYF. The CDR3 DNA reads as TGTGCCAGCAGCTACAGGGGGCAAGAGACCCAGTACTTC.

The J gene is TRBJ1-5, the V gene TRBV5-6; 7 positions agree with TRBD1. This CDR3 is 14 amino acids long. Germline V CDR1 and CDR2: SGHDT, YYEEEE. Germline trimming cut 4 bases from V and 6 bases from J; bases unmatched to any gene: 7. The DNA of the CDR3 is TGTGCCAGCAGCCCCTCGACAGGGCTTCAGCCCCAGCATTTT. This gives the protein CASSPSTGLQPQHF.

The chain uses TRBV7-8 and TRBJ1-1; tentative D call: TRBD1 (6 bases). Trimming took 6 bases from V and 2 from J, leaving 13 bases between them. CDR1 and CDR2 from the germline V gene are SGHVS and FQNEAQ. CDR3 size: 14 residues. The CDR3 protein is CASSLYRVNTEAFF. For the CDR3, the DNA is TGTGCCAGCAGTTTGTACAGGGTCAACACTGAAGCTTTCTTT.

The chain has TRBV5-1 and TRBJ2-1; 13 bases align to TRBD2. CDR1 is SGHRS and CDR2 is YFSETQ in the germline V gene. Trimming removed 3 bases from V and 0 bases from J; junction bases left unmatched: 6. The CDR3 runs 18 residues. The CDR3 DNA reads as TGCGCCAGCAGCTCGGGACTAGCGGGGACGAGCTCCTACAATGAGCAGTTCTTC. This gives the protein CASSSGLAGTSSYNEQFF.

The gene calls are TRBV27 and TRBJ1-2, with unresolved D. The germline CDR1 and CDR2 sequences are MNHEY and SMNVEV (reference sequence). CDR3 length: 15 amino acids. The V end was cut by 5 bases, the J end by 2 bases, with 15 bases between. The CDR3 spells CASSPMAQSNYGYTF. The CDR3 region has the DNA TGTGCCAGCAGTCCCATGGCACAGAGCAACTATGGCTACACCTTC.

The rearrangement uses TRBV19 and TRBJ1-4; D is possibly TRBD1 (5 bases). With 5 bases removed from V and 4 bases from J, the gap between germline ends came to 8 bases. Germline V lookup: CDR1 LNHDA, CDR2 SQIVND (reference sequence). The CDR3 is 13 amino acids. CDR3 loop: CASSPRVNEKLFF. The CDR3 DNA reads TGTGCCAGTAGTCCCAGGGTTAATGAAAAACTGTTTTTT.

For this clone: One base away lies a much larger clone, so this may be a sequencing read error. Other DNA variants within this sample encode the same CDR3. The chain recombines TRBV7-9 with TRBJ2-7; D perhaps matches TRBD1 (5 bases). The length of the CDR3 is 12 residues. Trimming removed 3 bases at V and 3 bases at J, with 6 bases between. Germline CDR1 is SEHNR and CDR2 is FQNEAQ (reference sequence). CDR3 sequence reads: CASSFDSYEQYF. DNA of the CDR3: TGTGCCAGCAGCTTTGACAGCTACGAGCAGTACTTC.

The rearrangement links TRBV27 to TRBJ2-1; TRBD2 agrees at 7 bases. Trimming at V came to 3 bases and at J to 9 bases, leaving 17 bases not matched to a gene. Germline V gives CDR1 MNHEY, CDR2 SMNVEV (reference sequence). The CDR3 has 17 residues. The CDR3, as DNA: TGTGCCAGCAGTTTTTATATTCTCGCGGGAGAGGATGGTGAGCAGTTCTTC. This gives the protein CASSFYILAGEDGEQFF.

This clone has more than one count but fewer than ten. The chain recombines TRBV11-1 with TRBJ1-3, with 9 bases matching TRBD1. CDR3 length equals 15 residues. CDR1 is SGHAT and CDR2 is FQDESV in the germline V gene (reference sequence). V lost 6 bases and J lost 4; bases outside the gene matches: 7. The CDR3 DNA sequence: TGTGCCAGCAGTCGCACAGGGGGCTCCGGAAACACCATATATTTT. Amino acids: CASSRTGGSGNTIYF. Drawing the rest from reference TRBV11-1 and TRBJ1-3, the complete variable domain is EAEVAQSPRYKITEKSQAVAFWCDPISGHATLYWYRQILGQGPELLVQFQDESVVDDSQLPKDRFSAERLKGVDSTLKIQPAELGDSAMYLCASSRTGGSGNTIYFGEGSWLTVV.